Following are 11 T cell receptor beta chains from one sample sequenced in a study of blood T cell repertoires in COVID-19. Method: immunoSEQ multiplex PCR; TCRdb's copy keeps in-frame clones and lacks some. Among about 240,000 clones listed, just under 85% were seen once. Input material: peripheral blood. These receptors all come from a woman at least 80 years old with acute or convalescent COVID-19.

The V and J genes are TRBV7-9 and TRBJ1-2; 12 nucleotides align to TRBD1. This CDR3 has 16 residues. V shed 4 bases and J 4 bases; nucleotides not matched to a gene: 7. Germline loops: CDR1 SEHNR, CDR2 FQNEAQ (reference sequence). The CDR3 is CASSSPGQGASYGYTF. CDR3 bases: TGTGCCAGCAGCTCGCCGGGACAGGGGGCTTCCTATGGCTACACCTTC.

The chain recombines TRBV19 with TRBJ2-7, with 9 bases that match TRBD1. This CDR3 has 15 amino acids. Germline lookup yields CDR1 LNHDA and CDR2 SQIVND (reference sequence). V shed 6 bases, J shed 2 bases, and the junction held 8 bases outside the gene matches. CDR3 DNA sequence: TGTGCCAGTAGCCCCGGACAGGGGCAAACCTACGAGCAGTACTTC. Its protein product is CASSPGQGQTYEQYF.

The chain has TRBV7-7 and TRBJ2-5, with D perhaps assigned TRBD1 or TRBD2 (5 bases each). CDR1 is SSHAT, CDR2 FNYEAQ, per germline (reference sequence). This CDR3 is built from 13 residues. In DNA form, the CDR3 reads TGTGCTAGCGCGCAGGGTTGGCAAGAGACCCAGTACTTC. This encodes CASAQGWQETQYF.

This clone turned up a few times. The V call is TRBV12-3 or TRBV12-4, the J call TRBJ1-1, with a possible D match to TRBD1 (5 bases). There are 12 residues in the CDR3. Deletions cut 3 bases from V and 5 bases from J, with 7 bases between. CDR3 region: CASSLQGTEAFF. CDR3 sequence (DNA): TGTGCCAGCAGTTTGCAGGGAACTGAAGCTTTCTTT.

The gene calls are TRBV18 and TRBJ2-7; the D gene is possibly TRBD2 (5 bases). Trimming stripped 2 bases from V and 0 bases from J, with 11 bases between. The CDR3 has 15 amino acids. In germline, CDR1 is KGHSH, CDR2 LQKENI. The CDR3 region is CASSPVEGSSYEQYF. CDR3 coding DNA: TGTGCCAGCTCACCAGTCGAGGGATCCTCCTACGAGCAGTACTTC.

The chain uses TRBV30 and TRBJ2-3; 9 positions match TRBD2. Trimming removed 8 bases from V and 4 bases from J; junction bases left unmatched: 10. CDR1 and CDR2 (germline): GTSNPN, SVGIG (reference sequence). This CDR3 has 14 residues. The CDR3 DNA reads as TGTGCCGCCACTAGCGGGTCTTCCTCAGATACGCAGTATTTT. Amino acids: CAATSGSSSDTQYF.

A word on this clone: The sample contains more than one DNA sequence encoding this CDR3. This chain uses TRBV11-2 with TRBJ2-5, with 7 bases matching TRBD2. Germline V CDR1 and CDR2: SGHAT, FQNNGV. V dropped 0 bases and J dropped 5; count of bases not matched to a gene: 9. There are 16 residues in the CDR3. The CDR3 here is CASSLDGGGGGETQYF. CDR3 coding DNA: TGTGCCAGCAGCTTAGATGGCGGGGGAGGAGGGGAGACCCAGTACTTC.

The V call is TRBV4-2, the J call TRBJ2-2; 7 bases align to TRBD1. The V segment lost 1 base and the J segment 2 bases; nucleotides outside the gene matches: 1. Germline loops: CDR1 LGHNA, CDR2 YNFKEQ. The CDR3 extends over 15 amino acids. The CDR3 DNA reads as TGTGCCAGCAGCCAAGGACAGGGAAACACCGGGGAGCTGTTTTTT. Protein sequence: CASSQGQGNTGELFF.

The V gene is TRBV3-1 (or the pseudogene TRBV3-2), the J gene TRBJ1-2; 7 bases align to TRBD1. This CDR3 has 12 amino acids. Trimming cost V 5 bases and J 13 bases; bases outside gene matches: 10. Germline values: CDR1 LGHDT, CDR2 YNNKEL (reference sequence). The CDR3 region has the DNA TGTGCCAGCAGCATCCGGACAGGTCCTATCACCTTC. Its translation: CASSIRTGPITF.

V usage is TRBV28 and J usage is TRBJ1-1, with D possibly TRBD1 on 5 matching bases. The germline V and J ends were trimmed by 6 bases and 5 bases, with 19 bases remaining between them. Germline V gene data show CDR1 as MDHEN and CDR2 as SYDVKM. The CDR3 is 15 amino acids. CDR3 sequence reads: CASSPSGKRFTEAFF. The CDR3 DNA sequence: TGTGCCAGCAGCCCATCAGGGAAACGTTTTACTGAAGCTTTCTTT.

V and J are TRBV2 and TRBJ1-6, with TRBD1 matching over 10 bases. The CDR3 totals 15 residues. The germline V gene encodes CDR1 SNHLY and CDR2 FYNNEI. V was pared by 7 bases and J by 7 bases, with 7 bases of the junction left unmatched. The CDR3 loop reads CASKRDRGSNSPLHF. The CDR3, as DNA: TGTGCCAGCAAAAGGGACAGGGGATCAAATTCACCCCTCCACTTT.